This passage covers 15 T cell receptor beta chains from one sample sequenced in a study of cytomegalovirus exposure and HLA in healthy donors. PCR primers comprised 60 Vbeta and 13 Jbeta primers. Sequencing used immunoSEQ multiplex PCR; TCRdb keeps in-frame clones, though not all of them. The sample has around 110,000 clones, roughly 80% seen once; the top ten hold 2% to 2.5%. What was sequenced was PBMCs. The receptors here all came from a man aged 30-40 years in good health and CMV-seronegative.

The chain joins TRBV30 to TRBJ2-2, with no clear D. Germline V gene sequence: CDR1 GTSNPN, CDR2 SVGIG (reference sequence). The V and J ends lost 4 bases and 4 bases respectively, with 10 bases between them. This CDR3 spans 13 amino acids. The CDR3 loop reads CAWTRQSTGELFF. CDR3 in DNA: TGTGCCTGGACTCGCCAGTCCACCGGGGAGCTGTTTTTT.

The chain joins TRBV28 to TRBJ1-1; tentative D call: TRBD1 (6 bases). The germline V gene encodes CDR1 MDHEN and CDR2 SYDVKM. V lost 5 bases, J lost 4 bases, and 17 bases lay in between. The CDR3 is 15 residues long. The CDR3 DNA reads as TGTGCCAGCAGTCGGGAAACAGGGTTAAGCACTGAAGCTTTCTTT. Residues: CASSRETGLSTEAFF.

This chain uses TRBV12-5 with TRBJ2-2; 9 nucleotides agree with TRBD2. This CDR3 contains 16 residues. Looked up from germline, CDR1 is LGHNT and CDR2 is FRNRAP. The V gene end was trimmed by 0 bases and the J gene end by 4 bases; junction bases not matched to a gene: 3. CDR3 coding DNA: TGTGCTAGTGGTTTGGTAGCGGGGGGCGGCACCGGGGAGCTGTTTTTT. Translating gives CASGLVAGGGTGELFF.

The chain has TRBV9 and TRBJ1-2; no clear D gene. V lost 3 bases, J lost 0 bases, and 12 bases lay in between. Germline V gene sequence: CDR1 SGDLS, CDR2 YYNGEE. This CDR3 has 15 amino acids. The CDR3 here is CASSARTEANYGYTF. In DNA, the CDR3 is TGTGCCAGCAGCGCCCGGACTGAAGCTAACTATGGCTACACCTTC.

DNA of the CDR3: TGCGCCAGCAGTGAGGGGGCTACAGATACGCAGTATTTT. Amino acid sequence: CASSEGATDTQYF. The rearrangement joins TRBV10-2 to TRBJ2-3; possible D gene TRBD1, 5 bases. The length of the CDR3 is 13 residues. Trimming pared 2 bases from V and 3 bases from J, leaving 6 bases between. Germline V lookup: CDR1 WSHSY, CDR2 SAAADI.

The chain is built from TRBV6-5 and TRBJ1-1; no reliable D call. CDR1 and CDR2 from the germline V gene are MNHEY and SVGAGI. V was shortened by 7 bases and J by 1 base, with 10 bases between the two germline ends. The CDR3 extends over 13 amino acids. CDR3 nucleotides: TGTGCCAGCACCCGAGGAGGGAACACTGAAGCTTTCTTT. It encodes CASTRGGNTEAFF.

This clone was seen only once. The rearrangement links TRBV6-1 to TRBJ2-7, with 8 bases lining up with TRBD1. Germline V CDR1 and CDR2: MNHNS, SASEGT. This CDR3 spans 15 amino acids. J was trimmed by 5 bases and V by 3 bases; bases with no gene match: 9. The CDR3 DNA reads as TGTGCCAGCAGTGACCTAACAGGGGGTCATCACGAGCAGTACTTC. As protein: CASSDLTGGHHEQYF.

This clone showed up just a few times. The chain is built from TRBV7-3 and TRBJ1-1; weak D call: TRBD1 (5 bases). The CDR3 totals 14 residues. The V and J ends lost 5 bases and 1 base respectively, with 11 bases between them. Germline V lookup: CDR1 SGHTA, CDR2 FQGTGA. This chain's CDR3 is CASSPGHTNTEAFF. The DNA for the CDR3 is TGTGCCAGCAGCCCCGGACACACGAACACTGAAGCTTTCTTT.

V usage is TRBV27 and J usage is TRBJ2-7; possibly TRBD1 for D (6 bases). The CDR3 length is 15 residues. V was pared by 2 bases and J by 0 bases, with 11 bases between. Germline CDR1 MNHEY, CDR2 SMNVEV (reference sequence). CDR3 sequence: CASSLGDTPSYEQYF. CDR3 in DNA: TGTGCCAGCAGTTTAGGGGACACCCCCTCCTACGAGCAGTACTTC.

In its sample, this clone was seen a few times. CDR3 residues: CASSLMRGLGVDTQYF. The CDR3 nucleotides are TGTGCCAGCAGCTTAATGCGGGGCCTTGGGGTAGATACGCAGTATTTT. The rearrangement links TRBV7-9 to TRBJ2-3; possibly TRBD2 for D (6 bases). The CDR3 loop spans 16 amino acids. CDR1 and CDR2 from the germline V gene are SEHNR and FQNEAQ (reference sequence). V gave up 2 bases and J gave up 5 bases, with 17 bases separating them. Full variable domain (rest looked up from reference TRBV7-9 and TRBJ2-3): DTGVSQNPRHKITKRGQNVTFRCDPISEHNRLYWYRQTLGQGPEFLTYFQNEAQLEKSRLLSDRFSAERPKGSFSTLEIQRTEQGDSAMYLCASSLMRGLGVDTQYFGPGTRLTVL.

The rearrangement joins TRBV14 to TRBJ1-2; a possible D gene is TRBD1 (6 bases). The CDR3 is made up of 15 amino acids. Germline assignment: CDR1 SGHDN and CDR2 FVKESK. Trimming took 3 bases from V and 4 from J, leaving 15 bases between them. This CDR3 reads CASSHFSDSFYGYTF. DNA for the CDR3: TGTGCCAGCAGCCACTTCTCGGACAGCTTCTATGGCTACACCTTC.

This clone has only one observation. The chain carries TRBV15 and TRBJ2-5; D unclear. Trimming removed 0 bases from V and 7 bases from J, with 15 bases in between. CDR3 length: 15 residues. Germline-derived CDR1 and CDR2 are LNHNV and YYDKDF (reference sequence). The CDR3 coding sequence is TGTGCCACCAGCAGAGATTTAGATGTTAGTGGGACCCAGTACTTC. It is translated as CATSRDLDVSGTQYF.

The CDR3 protein is CAWGGLAGGQNTGELFF. CDR3 nucleotides: TGTGCCTGGGGCGGACTAGCGGGGGGCCAAAACACCGGGGAGCTGTTTTTT. V and J are TRBV30 and TRBJ2-2; 14 nucleotides align to TRBD2. CDR1 is GTSNPN, CDR2 SVGIG, per germline (reference sequence). There are 17 residues in the CDR3. V lost 5 bases, J lost 2 bases, and 7 bases stayed unmatched.

V gene TRBV7-8 combines with J gene TRBJ2-7, with TRBD2 matching over 8 bases. The germline V gene has CDR1 SGHVS and CDR2 FQNEAQ. The CDR3 covers 15 residues. V shed 1 base, J shed 0 bases, and the junction held 2 bases outside the gene matches. The DNA for the CDR3 is TGTGCCAGCAGCTTAGAGCGGGAGATCTCCTACGAGCAGTACTTC. This sequence encodes CASSLEREISYEQYF.

The CDR3 loop is CASSPDRGETQYF. CDR3 coding DNA: TGTGCCAGCAGCCCGGACAGGGGAGAGACCCAGTACTTC. This chain joins TRBV7-2 and TRBJ2-5; 9 nucleotides match TRBD1. With 5 bases clipped from V and 4 bases from J, the junction kept 2 bases outside the gene matches. CDR1 and CDR2 (germline): SGHTA, FQGNSA. The CDR3 consists of 13 residues.